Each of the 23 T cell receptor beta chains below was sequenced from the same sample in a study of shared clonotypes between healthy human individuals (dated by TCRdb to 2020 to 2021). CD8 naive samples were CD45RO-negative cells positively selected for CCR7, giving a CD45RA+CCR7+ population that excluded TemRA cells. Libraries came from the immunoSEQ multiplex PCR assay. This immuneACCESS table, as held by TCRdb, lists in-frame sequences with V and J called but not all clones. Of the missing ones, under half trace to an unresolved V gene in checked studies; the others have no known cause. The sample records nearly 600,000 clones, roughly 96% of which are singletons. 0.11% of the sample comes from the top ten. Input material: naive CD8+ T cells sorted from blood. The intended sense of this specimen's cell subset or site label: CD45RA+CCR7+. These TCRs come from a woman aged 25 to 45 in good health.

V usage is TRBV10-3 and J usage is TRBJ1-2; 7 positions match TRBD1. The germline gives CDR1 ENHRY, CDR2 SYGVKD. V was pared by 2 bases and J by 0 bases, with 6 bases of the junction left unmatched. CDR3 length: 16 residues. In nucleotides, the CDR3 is TGTGCCATCAGTGAGCCCCGCAGGGGGTCTAACTATGGCTACACCTTC. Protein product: CAISEPRRGSNYGYTF.

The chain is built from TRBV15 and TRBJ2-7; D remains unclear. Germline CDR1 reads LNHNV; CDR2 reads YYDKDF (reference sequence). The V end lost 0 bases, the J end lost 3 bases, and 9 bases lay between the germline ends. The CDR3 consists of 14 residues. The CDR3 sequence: CATSRDRADYEQYF. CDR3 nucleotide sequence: TGTGCCACCAGCAGAGATCGGGCAGACTACGAGCAGTACTTC.

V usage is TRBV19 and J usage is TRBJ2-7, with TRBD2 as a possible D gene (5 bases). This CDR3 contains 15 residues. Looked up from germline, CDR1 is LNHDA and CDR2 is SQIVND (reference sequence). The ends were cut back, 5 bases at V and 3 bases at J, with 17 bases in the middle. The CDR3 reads CASSPLDSAFYEQYF. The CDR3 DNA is TGTGCCAGTAGTCCCCTGGATAGCGCATTCTACGAGCAGTACTTC.

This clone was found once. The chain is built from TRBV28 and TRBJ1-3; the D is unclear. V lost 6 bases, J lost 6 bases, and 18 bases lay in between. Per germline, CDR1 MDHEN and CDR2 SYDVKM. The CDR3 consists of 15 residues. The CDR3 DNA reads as TGTGCCAGCAGCCCCTTAGCCTTGGTTATAAACACCATATATTTT. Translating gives CASSPLALVINTIYF.

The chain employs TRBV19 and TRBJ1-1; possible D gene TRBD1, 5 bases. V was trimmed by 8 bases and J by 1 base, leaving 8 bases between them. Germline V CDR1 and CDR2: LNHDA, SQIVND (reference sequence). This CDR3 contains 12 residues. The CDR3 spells CASQQENTEAFF. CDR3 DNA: TGTGCCAGTCAACAGGAGAACACTGAAGCTTTCTTT. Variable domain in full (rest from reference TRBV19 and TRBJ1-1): DGGITQSPKYLFRKEGQNVTLSCEQNLNHDAMYWYRQDPGQGLRLIYYSQIVNDFQKGDIAEGYSVSREKKESFPLTVTSAQKNPTAFYLCASQQENTEAFFGQGTRLTVV.

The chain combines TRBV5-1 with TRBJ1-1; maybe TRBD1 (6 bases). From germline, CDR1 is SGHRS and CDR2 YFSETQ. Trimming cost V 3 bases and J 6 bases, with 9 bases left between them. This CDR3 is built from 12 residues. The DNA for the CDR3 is TGCGCCAGCAGCTCGGACAGTGCTGAAGCTTTCTTT. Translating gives CASSSDSAEAFF.

The chain's CDR3 is CASTSPRARRSYNEQFF. The CDR3 nucleotides are TGTGCCAGCACCTCGCCCAGGGCCCGTCGCTCCTACAATGAGCAGTTCTTC. The chain links TRBV7-8 to TRBJ2-1; possibly TRBD1 for D (5 bases). Germline assignment: CDR1 SGHVS and CDR2 FQNEAQ. Trimming removed 7 bases from V and 0 bases from J, with 19 bases in between. This CDR3 comprises 17 residues.

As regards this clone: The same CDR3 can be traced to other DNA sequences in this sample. The CDR3 region is CASSPGGNTEAFF. CDR3 bases: TGTGCCAGCAGCCCAGGGGGCAACACTGAAGCTTTCTTT. The chain carries TRBV28 and TRBJ1-1; 8 bases line up with TRBD1. The CDR3 consists of 13 residues. Germline-derived CDR1 and CDR2 are MDHEN and SYDVKM. The ends lost 6 bases at V and 2 bases at J; junction bases unmatched: 2.

The CDR3 DNA reads TGTGCCAGCAGTGAATGGGAATTTAATCAGCCCCAGCATTTT. Its translation: CASSEWEFNQPQHF. The gene calls are TRBV25-1 and TRBJ1-5; D unclear. Trimming took off 1 base at V and 4 bases at J, with 8 bases between the two ends. Germline V gene data show CDR1 as MGHDK and CDR2 as SYGVNS. The CDR3 loop spans 14 amino acids. The entire variable domain, with the rest obtained from reference TRBV25-1 and TRBJ1-5, is as follows: EADIYQTPRYLVIGTGKKITLECSQTMGHDKMYWYQQDPGMELHLIHYSYGVNSTEKGDLSSESTVSRIRTEHFPLTLESARPSHTSQYLCASSEWEFNQPQHFGDGTRLSIL.

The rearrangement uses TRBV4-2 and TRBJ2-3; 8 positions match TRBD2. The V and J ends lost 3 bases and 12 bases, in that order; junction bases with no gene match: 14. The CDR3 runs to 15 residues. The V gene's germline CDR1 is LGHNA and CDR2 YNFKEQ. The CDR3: CASSQESSGAGVQYF. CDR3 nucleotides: TGTGCCAGCAGCCAGGAATCATCTGGAGCGGGAGTTCAGTATTTT.

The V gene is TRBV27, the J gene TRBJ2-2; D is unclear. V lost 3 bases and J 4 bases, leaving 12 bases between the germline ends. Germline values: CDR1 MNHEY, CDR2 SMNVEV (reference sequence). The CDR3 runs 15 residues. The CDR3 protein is CASSFSNSPTGELFF. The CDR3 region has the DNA TGTGCCAGCAGTTTCTCCAACAGTCCCACCGGGGAGCTGTTTTTT.

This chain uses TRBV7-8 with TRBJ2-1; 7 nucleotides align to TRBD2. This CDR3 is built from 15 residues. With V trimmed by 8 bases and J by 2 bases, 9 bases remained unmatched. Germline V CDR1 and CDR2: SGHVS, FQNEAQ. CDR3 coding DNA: TGTGCCAGCGGGCTAGCGGACATTACCTACAATGAGCAGTTCTTC. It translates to CASGLADITYNEQFF.

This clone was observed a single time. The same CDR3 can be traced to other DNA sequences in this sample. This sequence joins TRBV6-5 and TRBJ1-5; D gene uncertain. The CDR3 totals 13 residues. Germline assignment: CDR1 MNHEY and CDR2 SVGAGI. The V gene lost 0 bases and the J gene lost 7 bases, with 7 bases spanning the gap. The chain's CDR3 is CASSYSRGQPQHF. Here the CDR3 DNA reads TGTGCCAGCAGTTACTCGAGAGGGCAGCCCCAGCATTTT.

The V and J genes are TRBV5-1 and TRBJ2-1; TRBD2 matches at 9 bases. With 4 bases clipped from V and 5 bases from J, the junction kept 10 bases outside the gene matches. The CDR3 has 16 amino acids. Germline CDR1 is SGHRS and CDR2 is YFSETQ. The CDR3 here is CASSPTSGKPHNEQFF. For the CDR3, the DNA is TGCGCCAGCAGCCCGACTAGCGGAAAACCCCACAATGAGCAGTTCTTC.

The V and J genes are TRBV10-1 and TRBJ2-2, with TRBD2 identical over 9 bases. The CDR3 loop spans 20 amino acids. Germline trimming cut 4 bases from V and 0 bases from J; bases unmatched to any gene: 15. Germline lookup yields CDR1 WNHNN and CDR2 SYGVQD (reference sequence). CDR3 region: CASSGPPLLSGRPNTGELFF. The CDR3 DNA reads TGCGCCAGCAGTGGCCCCCCCCTACTTAGCGGGAGACCGAACACCGGGGAGCTGTTTTTT.

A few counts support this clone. CDR3 sequence: CASMSGHYNEQFF. The CDR3 nucleotides are TGTGCCAGCATGAGCGGGCATTACAATGAGCAGTTCTTC. V usage is TRBV6-5 and J usage is TRBJ2-1; tentative D call: TRBD2 (6 bases). The CDR3 length is 13 residues. Germline CDR1 reads MNHEY; CDR2 reads SVGAGI. With 7 bases removed from V and 4 bases from J, the gap between germline ends came to 11 bases.

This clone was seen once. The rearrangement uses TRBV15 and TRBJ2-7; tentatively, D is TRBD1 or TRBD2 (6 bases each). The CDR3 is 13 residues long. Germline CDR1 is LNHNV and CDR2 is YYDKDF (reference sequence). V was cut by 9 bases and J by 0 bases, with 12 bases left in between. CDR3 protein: CATRRGTSYEQYF. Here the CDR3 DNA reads TGTGCCACGCGGAGGGGGACCTCCTACGAGCAGTACTTC.

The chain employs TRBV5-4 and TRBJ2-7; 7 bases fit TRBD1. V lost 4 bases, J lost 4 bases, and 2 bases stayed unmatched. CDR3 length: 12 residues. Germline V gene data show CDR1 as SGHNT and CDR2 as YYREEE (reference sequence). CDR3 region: CASSRTGYEQYF. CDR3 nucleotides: TGTGCCAGCAGCCGGACAGGTTACGAGCAGTACTTC.

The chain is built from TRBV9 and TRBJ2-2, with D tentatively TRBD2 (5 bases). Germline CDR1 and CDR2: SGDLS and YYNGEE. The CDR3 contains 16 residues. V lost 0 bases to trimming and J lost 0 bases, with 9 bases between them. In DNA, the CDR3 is TGTGCCAGCAGCGTAGAAGGGAGATCGAACACCGGGGAGCTGTTTTTT. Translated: CASSVEGRSNTGELFF.

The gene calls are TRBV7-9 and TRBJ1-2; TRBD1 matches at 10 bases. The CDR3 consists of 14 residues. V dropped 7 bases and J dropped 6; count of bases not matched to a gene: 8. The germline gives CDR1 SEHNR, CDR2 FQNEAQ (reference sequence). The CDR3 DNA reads TGTGCCAGCATCCGACCGGGACAGGGGAATGGCTACACCTTC. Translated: CASIRPGQGNGYTF.

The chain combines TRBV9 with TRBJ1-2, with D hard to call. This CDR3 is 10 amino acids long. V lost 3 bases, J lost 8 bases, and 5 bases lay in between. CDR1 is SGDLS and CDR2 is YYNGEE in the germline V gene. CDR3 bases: TGTGCCAGCAGCGGGGTAGGCTACACCTTC. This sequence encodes CASSGVGYTF.

The CDR3 coding sequence is TGTGCCAGCAGTTTAAGTAGCGGGAGGGACTACGTCCTTCCCTACAATGAGCAGTTCTTC. Its translation is CASSLSSGRDYVLPYNEQFF. The chain joins TRBV27 to TRBJ2-1, with TRBD2 matching over 11 bases. The germline CDR1 and CDR2 sequences are MNHEY and SMNVEV (reference sequence). V trimming: 2 bases; J trimming: 2 bases; junction bases outside the gene matches: 14. The CDR3 runs 20 residues.

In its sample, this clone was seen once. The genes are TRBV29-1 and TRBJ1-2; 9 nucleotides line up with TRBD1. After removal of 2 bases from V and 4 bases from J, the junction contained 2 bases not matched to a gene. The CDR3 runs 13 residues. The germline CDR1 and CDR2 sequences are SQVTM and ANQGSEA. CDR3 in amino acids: CSVEQGQGYGYTF. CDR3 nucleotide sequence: TGCAGCGTTGAACAGGGACAGGGCTATGGCTACACCTTC. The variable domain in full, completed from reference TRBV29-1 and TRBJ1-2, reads SAVISQKPSRDICQRGTSLTIQCQVDSQVTMMFWYRQQPGQSLTLIATANQGSEATYESGFVIDKFPISRPNLTFSTLTVSNMSPEDSSIYLCSVEQGQGYGYTFGSGTRLTVV.